Detailed here is one TCR beta chain. Its specificity is not known. This specimen comes from a study of T cells in Graves' hyperthyroidism and ophthalmopathy. Study-wide background: At initial diagnosis, before any treatment had begun, peripheral blood was obtained.

Over 18 months, lack of ophthalmopathy progression marked Graves' hyperthyroidism as stable. It was uncontrolled infection, other autoimmune disease, pregnancy or lactation that excluded patients. Germline V gene sequence: CDR1 SGHTA, CDR2 FQGNSA. The CDR3 sequence is 14 residues long. V dropped 1 base and J dropped 7 bases, with 11 bases sitting between them. Authors of the study amplified TCR beta CDR3 regions from RNA transcripts. HTBI primers drove first-round RT-PCR of the TCR CDR3. Each CDR3 protein gets one entry after TCRdb re-called the multiplex PCR reads with MiXCR. Of around 300,000 distinct CDR3 sequences listed, approximately 13% are singletons. Findings of the study overall: Blood also carried most thyroid clonotypes expanded above 0.001.

This sequence originates from a woman aged 25 to 39 with Graves' hyperthyroidism. Sequencing used blood. The chain employs TRBV7-2 and TRBJ2-1, with a possible D match to TRBD1 (5 bases). Here the CDR3 DNA reads TGTGCCAGCAGCTTAGTTGCACCAGGGAATGAGCAGTTCTTC. Translated, it gives CASSLVAPGNEQFF.